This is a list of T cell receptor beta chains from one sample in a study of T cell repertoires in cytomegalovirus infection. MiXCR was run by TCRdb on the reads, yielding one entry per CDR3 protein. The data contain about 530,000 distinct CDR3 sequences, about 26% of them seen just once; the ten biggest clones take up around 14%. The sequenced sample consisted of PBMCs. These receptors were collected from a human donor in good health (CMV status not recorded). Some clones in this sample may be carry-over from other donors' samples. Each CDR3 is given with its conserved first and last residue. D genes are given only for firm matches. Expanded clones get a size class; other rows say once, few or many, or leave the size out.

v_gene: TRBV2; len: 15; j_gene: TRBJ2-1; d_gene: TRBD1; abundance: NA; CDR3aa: CASSDPRGLYNEQFF; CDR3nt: TGTGCCAGCAGTGACCCCAGGGGGCTCTACAATGAGCAGTTCTTC
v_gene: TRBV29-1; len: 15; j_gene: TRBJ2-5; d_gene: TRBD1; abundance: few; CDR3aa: CSARRGQGAWETQYF; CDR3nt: TGCAGCGCCCGCCGCGGACAGGGGGCATGGGAGACCCAGTACTTC
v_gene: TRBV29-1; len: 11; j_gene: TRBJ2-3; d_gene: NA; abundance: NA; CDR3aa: CSSTMEASQYF; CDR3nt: TGCAGCAGTACCATGGAAGCGTCGCAGTATTTT
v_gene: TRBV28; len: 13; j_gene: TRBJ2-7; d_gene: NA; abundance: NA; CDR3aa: CAGAGAGFYEQYF; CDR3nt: TGTGCCGGAGCTGGGGCGGGCTTCTACGAGCAGTACTTC
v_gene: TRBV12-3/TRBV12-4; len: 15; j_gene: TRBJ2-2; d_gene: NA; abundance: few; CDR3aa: CASTSRGLASGELFF; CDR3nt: TGTGCCAGCACCTCAAGGGGCCTAGCGTCCGGGGAGCTGTTTTTT
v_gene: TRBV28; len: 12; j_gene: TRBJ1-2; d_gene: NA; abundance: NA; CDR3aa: CASLSLGRDYTF; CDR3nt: TGTGCCAGCCTATCCCTCGGCAGGGACTACACCTTC
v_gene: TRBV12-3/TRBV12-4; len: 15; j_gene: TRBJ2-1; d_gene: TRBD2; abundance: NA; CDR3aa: CASSGLAGTPHEQFF; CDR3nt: TGTGCCAGCAGCGGACTAGCGGGGACCCCCCATGAGCAGTTCTTC
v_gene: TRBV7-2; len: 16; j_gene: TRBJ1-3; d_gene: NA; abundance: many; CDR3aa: CASSPRVVGGVNTIYF; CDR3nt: TGTGCCAGCAGCCCCCGCGTGGTGGGAGGGGTCAACACCATATATTTT
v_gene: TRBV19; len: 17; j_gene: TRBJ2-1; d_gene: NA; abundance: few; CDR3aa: CASSIRQGHIPYNEQFF; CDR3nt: TGTGCCAGTAGTATACGGCAGGGCCACATTCCATACAATGAGCAGTTCTTC
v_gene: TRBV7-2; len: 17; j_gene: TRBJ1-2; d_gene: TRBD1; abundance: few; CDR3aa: CASSLAHRGQTLNDYTF; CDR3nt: TGTGCCAGCAGCTTAGCCCACAGGGGCCAGACCCTTAACGACTACACCTTC
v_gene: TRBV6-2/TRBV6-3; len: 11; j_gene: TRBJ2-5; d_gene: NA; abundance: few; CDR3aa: CAGSSGETQYF; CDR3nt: TGTGCCGGTAGCTCCGGGGAGACCCAGTACTTC
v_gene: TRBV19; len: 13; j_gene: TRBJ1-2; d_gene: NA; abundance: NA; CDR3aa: CASTQTGKYGYTF; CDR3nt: TGTGCCAGTACCCAGACAGGAAAATATGGCTACACCTTC
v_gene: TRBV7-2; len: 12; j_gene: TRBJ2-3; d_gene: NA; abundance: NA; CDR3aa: CASSPFADTQYF; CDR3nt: TGTGCCAGCAGCCCGTTTGCAGATACGCAGTATTTT
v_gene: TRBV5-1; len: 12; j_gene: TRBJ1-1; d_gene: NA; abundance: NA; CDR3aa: CASSLEGVEAFF; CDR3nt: TGCGCCAGCAGCTTGGAAGGGGTTGAAGCTTTCTTT
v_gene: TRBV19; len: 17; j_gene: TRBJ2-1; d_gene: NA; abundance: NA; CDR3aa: CASSSQASGSSYNEQFF; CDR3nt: TGTGCCAGTAGTTCACAAGCAAGCGGCAGCTCCTACAATGAGCAGTTCTTC
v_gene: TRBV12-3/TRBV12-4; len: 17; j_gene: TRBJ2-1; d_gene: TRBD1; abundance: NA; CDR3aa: CASRDKGGNPIYNEQFF; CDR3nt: TGTGCCAGCAGGGACAAAGGGGGCAACCCCATTTACAATGAGCAGTTCTTC
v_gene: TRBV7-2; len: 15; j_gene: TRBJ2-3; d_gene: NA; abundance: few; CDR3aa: CASSLAAAAPDTQYF; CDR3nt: TGTGCCAGCAGCTTAGCGGCAGCCGCACCAGATACGCAGTATTTT
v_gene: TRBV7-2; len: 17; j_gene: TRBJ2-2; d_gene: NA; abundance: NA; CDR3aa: CASSSGPRGKGVGELFF; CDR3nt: TGTGCCAGCAGCTCCGGTCCGAGGGGGAAAGGTGTGGGGGAGCTGTTTTTT
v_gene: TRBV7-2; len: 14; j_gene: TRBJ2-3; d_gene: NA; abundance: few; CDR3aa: CASSTTPSADTQYF; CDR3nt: TGTGCCAGCAGCACCACCCCTAGCGCGGATACGCAGTATTTT
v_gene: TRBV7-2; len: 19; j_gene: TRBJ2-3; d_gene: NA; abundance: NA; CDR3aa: CASSLPHLTHRNYTDTQYF; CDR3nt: TGTGCCAGCAGCTTGCCACACCTCACCCACAGGAATTACACAGATACGCAGTATTTT
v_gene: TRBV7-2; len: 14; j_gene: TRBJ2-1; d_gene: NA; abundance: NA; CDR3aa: CASSPQLGKGEQFF; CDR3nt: TGTGCCAGCAGCCCCCAACTAGGGAAGGGTGAGCAGTTCTTC
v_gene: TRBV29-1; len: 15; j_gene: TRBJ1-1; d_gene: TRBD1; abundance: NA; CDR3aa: CSVEDYRGPNTEAFF; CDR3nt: TGCAGCGTTGAAGATTACAGGGGGCCGAACACTGAAGCTTTCTTT
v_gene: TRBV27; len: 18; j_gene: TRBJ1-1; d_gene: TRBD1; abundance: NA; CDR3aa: CASSTLWGTGVMNTEAFF; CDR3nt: TGTGCCAGCAGCACGCTCTGGGGGACAGGGGTAATGAACACTGAAGCTTTCTTT
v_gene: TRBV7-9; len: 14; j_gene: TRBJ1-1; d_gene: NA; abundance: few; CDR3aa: CASSLVAGYTEAFF; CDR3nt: TGTGCCAGCAGCTTAGTAGCAGGGTACACTGAAGCTTTCTTT
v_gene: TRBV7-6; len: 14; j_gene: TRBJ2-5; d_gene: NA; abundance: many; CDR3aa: CASSLVGGGETQYF; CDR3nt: TGTGCCAGCAGCTTGGTGGGGGGCGGAGAGACCCAGTACTTC
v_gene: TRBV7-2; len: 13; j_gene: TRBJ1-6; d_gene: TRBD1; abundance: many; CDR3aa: CASRGQLSSPLHF; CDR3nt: TGTGCCAGCAGGGGACAGTTAAGTTCACCCCTCCACTTT
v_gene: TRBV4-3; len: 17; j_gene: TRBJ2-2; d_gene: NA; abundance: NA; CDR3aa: CASSQESDREAAGELFF; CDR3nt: TGCGCCAGCAGCCAAGAATCCGACAGGGAGGCCGCCGGGGAGCTGTTTTTT
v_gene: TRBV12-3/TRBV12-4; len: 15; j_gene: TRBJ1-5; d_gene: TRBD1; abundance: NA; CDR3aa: CASSLGTGGIRPQHF; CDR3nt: TGTGCCAGCAGTTTAGGGACAGGAGGAATCAGGCCCCAGCATTTT
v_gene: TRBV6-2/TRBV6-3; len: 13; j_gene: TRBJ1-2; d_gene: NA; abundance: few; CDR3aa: CATSQGSNYGYTF; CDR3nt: TGTGCCACCTCACAGGGATCCAACTATGGCTACACCTTC
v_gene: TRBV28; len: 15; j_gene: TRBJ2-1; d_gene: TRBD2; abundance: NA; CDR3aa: CATRLAGVLDNEQFF; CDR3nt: TGTGCCACCCGACTAGCGGGAGTGTTGGACAATGAGCAGTTCTTC
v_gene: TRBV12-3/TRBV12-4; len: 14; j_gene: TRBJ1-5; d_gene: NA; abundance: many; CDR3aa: CASSLRQANQPQHF; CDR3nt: TGTGCCAGCAGTTTACGACAGGCCAATCAGCCCCAGCATTTT
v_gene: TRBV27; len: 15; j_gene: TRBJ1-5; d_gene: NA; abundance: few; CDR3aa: CASSQETGRNQPQHF; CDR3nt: TGTGCCAGCAGTCAGGAGACAGGACGAAATCAGCCCCAGCATTTT
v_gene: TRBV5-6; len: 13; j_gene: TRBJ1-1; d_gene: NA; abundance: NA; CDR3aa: CASTLGGGGEAFF; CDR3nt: TGTGCCAGCACCTTGGGGGGGGGCGGTGAAGCTTTCTTT
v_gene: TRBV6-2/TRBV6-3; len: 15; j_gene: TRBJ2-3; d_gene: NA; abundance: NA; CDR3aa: CASSYSLTSTDTQYF; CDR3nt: TGTGCCAGCAGTTACAGTCTAACTAGCACAGATACGCAGTATTTT
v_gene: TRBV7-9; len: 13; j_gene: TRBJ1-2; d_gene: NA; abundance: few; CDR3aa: CASSSGARRGYTF; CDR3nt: TGTGCCAGCAGCTCAGGGGCTCGCCGTGGCTACACCTTC
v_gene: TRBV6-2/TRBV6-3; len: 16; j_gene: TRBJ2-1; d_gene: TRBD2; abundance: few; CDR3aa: CASSPWTSGTKGEQFF; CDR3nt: TGTGCCAGCAGTCCCTGGACTAGCGGGACCAAGGGAGAGCAGTTCTTC